This T cell receptor beta chain was retrieved from a study of blood T cells in healthy people across ages. Notes on the study in general: The recorded TCR beta diversity per million T cells decreased in a roughly linear manner with age. Diversity figures derived from one million T cells were judged to underestimate the true value.

A second roughly 7 to 11 cycle PCR used barcoded and J-beta primers. TCRdb passed the 5' RACE reads through MiXCR, listing each CDR3 protein once. The data show 1.8 million or so distinct CDR3 sequences, roughly two fifths seen once. At least 7 million PBMCs were isolated per sample. A word on this clonotype: The target antigen is unknown.

This clonotype was obtained from a human donor in good health. The sample comprised blood.

The CDR3 DNA reads as TGTGCCAGCAGCGCGGAACAGGTCCCGAACACTGAAGCTTTCTTT. This translates into CASSAEQVPNTEAFF. The chain has TRBV9 and TRBJ1-1; D might be TRBD1 (5 bases). Trimming shortened V by 3 bases and J by 1 base, and 13 bases separated the two germline ends. The germline V gene has CDR1 SGDLS and CDR2 YYNGEE. This CDR3 is 15 amino acids long.